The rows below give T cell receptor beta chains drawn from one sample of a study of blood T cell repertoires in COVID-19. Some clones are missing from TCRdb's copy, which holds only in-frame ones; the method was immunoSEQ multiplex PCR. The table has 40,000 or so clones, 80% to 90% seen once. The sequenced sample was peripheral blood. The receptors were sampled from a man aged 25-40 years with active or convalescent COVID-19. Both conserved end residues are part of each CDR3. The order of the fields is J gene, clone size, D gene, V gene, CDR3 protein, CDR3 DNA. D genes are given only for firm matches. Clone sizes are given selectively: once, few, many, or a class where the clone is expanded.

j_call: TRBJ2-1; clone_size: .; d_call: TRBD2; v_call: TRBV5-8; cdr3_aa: CASSLLTHLAGGANEQFF; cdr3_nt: TGTGCCAGCAGCTTGCTAACCCACCTAGCGGGAGGGGCTAATGAGCAGTTCTTC
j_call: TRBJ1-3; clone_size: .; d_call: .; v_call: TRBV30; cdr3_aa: CAWSIVGGNTIYF; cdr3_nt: TGTGCCTGGAGTATAGTTGGTGGAAACACCATATATTTT
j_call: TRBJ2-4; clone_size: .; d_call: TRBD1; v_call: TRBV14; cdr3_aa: CASSPKARQGWRNIQYF; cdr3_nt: TGTGCCAGCAGCCCGAAGGCCCGACAGGGATGGCGAAACATTCAGTACTTC
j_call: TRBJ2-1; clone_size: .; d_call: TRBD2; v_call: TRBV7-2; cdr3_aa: CASSLNPSGTSGRYNEQFF; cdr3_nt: TGTGCCAGCAGCTTAAACCCGTCCGGGACTAGCGGGAGGTACAATGAGCAGTTCTTC
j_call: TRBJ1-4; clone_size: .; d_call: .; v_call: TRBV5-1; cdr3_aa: CASSLGPKEKLFF; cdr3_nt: TGCGCCAGCAGCTTGGGGCCAAAAGAAAAACTGTTTTTT
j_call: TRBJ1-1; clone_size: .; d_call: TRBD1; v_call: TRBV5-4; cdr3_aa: CASSSPDRAEAFF; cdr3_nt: TGTGCCAGCAGCTCGCCTGACAGGGCTGAAGCTTTCTTT
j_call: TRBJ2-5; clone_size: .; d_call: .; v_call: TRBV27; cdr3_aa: CASSLWGRQPETQYF; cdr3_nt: TGTGCCAGCAGTTTATGGGGCAGACAGCCCGAGACCCAGTACTTC
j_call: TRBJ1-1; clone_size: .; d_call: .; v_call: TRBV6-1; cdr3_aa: CASSEEALGAWDTEAFF; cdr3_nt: TGTGCCAGCAGTGAAGAAGCATTGGGGGCCTGGGACACTGAAGCTTTCTTT
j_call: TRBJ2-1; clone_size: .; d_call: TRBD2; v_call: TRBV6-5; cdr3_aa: CASSYGIAGGGEQFF; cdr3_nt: TGTGCCAGCAGTTACGGGATAGCGGGGGGCGGGGAGCAGTTCTTC
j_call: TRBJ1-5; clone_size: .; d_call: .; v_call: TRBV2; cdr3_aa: CASSPGQSSNQPQHF; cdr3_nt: TGTGCCAGCAGCCCCGGACAGAGTAGCAATCAGCCCCAGCATTTT
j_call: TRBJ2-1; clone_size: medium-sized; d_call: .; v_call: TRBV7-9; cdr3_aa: CASVGSSYNEQFF; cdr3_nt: TGTGCCAGCGTCGGGAGCTCCTACAATGAGCAGTTCTTC
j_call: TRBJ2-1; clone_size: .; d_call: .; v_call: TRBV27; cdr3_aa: CASSFRITSSEQFF; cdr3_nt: TGTGCCAGCAGTTTTAGGATTACTAGTTCTGAGCAGTTCTTC
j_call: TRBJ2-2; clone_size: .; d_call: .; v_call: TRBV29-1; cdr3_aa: CSVGQGRAGELFF; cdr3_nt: TGCAGCGTTGGGCAGGGGAGGGCCGGGGAGCTGTTTTTT
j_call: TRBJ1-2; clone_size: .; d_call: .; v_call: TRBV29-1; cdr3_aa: CSVELHSNYGYTF; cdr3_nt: TGCAGCGTTGAATTACATTCTAACTATGGCTACACCTTC
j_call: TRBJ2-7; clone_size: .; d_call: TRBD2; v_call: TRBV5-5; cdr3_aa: CASSPRETSGVDEQYF; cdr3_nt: TGTGCCAGCAGCCCCCGAGAGACTAGCGGGGTAGACGAGCAGTACTTC
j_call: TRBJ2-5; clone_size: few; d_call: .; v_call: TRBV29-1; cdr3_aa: CSVLQGWETQYF; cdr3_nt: TGCAGCGTTCTGCAGGGTTGGGAGACCCAGTACTTC
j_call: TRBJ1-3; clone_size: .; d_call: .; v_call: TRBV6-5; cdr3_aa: CASSWASDSGNTIYF; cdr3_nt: TGTGCCAGCAGTTGGGCCAGTGACTCTGGAAACACCATATATTTT
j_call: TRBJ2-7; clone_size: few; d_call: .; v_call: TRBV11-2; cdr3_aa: CASSLDPGVSSYEQYF; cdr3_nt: TGTGCCAGCAGCTTAGATCCGGGGGTTAGCTCCTACGAGCAGTACTTC
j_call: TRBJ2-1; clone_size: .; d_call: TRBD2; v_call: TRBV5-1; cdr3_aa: CASSVQGTSGGINEQFF; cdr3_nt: TGCGCCAGCAGCGTACAAGGAACTAGCGGGGGTATCAATGAGCAGTTCTTC
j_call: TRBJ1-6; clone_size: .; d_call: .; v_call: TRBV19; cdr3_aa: CASSIQLYNSPLHF; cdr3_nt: TGTGCCAGTAGTATACAACTCTATAATTCACCCCTCCACTTT
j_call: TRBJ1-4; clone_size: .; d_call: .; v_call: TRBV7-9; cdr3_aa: CASSYWGSSTNEKLFF; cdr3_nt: TGTGCCAGCAGCTACTGGGGCTCTTCAACTAATGAAAAACTGTTTTTT
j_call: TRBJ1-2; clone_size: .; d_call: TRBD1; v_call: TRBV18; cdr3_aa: CASSSGQANYGYTF; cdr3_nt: TGTGCCAGCTCGTCGGGACAGGCGAACTATGGCTACACCTTC
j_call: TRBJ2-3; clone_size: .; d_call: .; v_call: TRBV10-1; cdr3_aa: CASSARGADTQYF; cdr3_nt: TGCGCCAGCAGCGCCAGGGGGGCAGATACGCAGTATTTT
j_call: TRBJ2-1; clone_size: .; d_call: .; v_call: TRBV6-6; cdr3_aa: CASSYSSRGSWNEQFF; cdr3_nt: TGTGCCAGCAGTTACTCCAGCAGGGGCTCTTGGAATGAGCAGTTCTTC
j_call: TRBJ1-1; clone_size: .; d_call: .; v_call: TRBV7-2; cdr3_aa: CASSPDSVARAEAFF; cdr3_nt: TGTGCCAGCAGCCCCGACAGCGTCGCTCGCGCTGAAGCTTTCTTT
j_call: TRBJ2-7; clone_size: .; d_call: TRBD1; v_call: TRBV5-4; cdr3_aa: CASSRTGVAYEQYF; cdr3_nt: TGTGCCAGCAGCAGAACAGGGGTGGCCTACGAGCAGTACTTC
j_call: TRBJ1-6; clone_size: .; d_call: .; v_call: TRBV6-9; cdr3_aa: CASSSTVPYNSPLHF; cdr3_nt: TGTGCCAGCAGTTCCACGGTGCCCTATAATTCACCCCTCCACTTT
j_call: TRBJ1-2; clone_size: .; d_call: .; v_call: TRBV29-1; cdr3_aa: CSVLEAGYTF; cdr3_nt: TGCAGCGTCCTTGAGGCTGGCTACACCTTC
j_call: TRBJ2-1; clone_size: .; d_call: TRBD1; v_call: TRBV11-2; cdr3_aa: CASSLGTGCFF; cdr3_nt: TGTGCCAGCAGCTTGGGGACAGGGTGTTTCTTC
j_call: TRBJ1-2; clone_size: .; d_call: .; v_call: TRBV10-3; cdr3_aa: CAIGADSAGYTF; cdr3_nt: TGTGCCATCGGGGCGGATTCGGCGGGCTACACCTTC
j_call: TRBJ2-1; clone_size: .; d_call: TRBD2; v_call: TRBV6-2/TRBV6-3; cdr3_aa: CASSSGLAVYNEQFF; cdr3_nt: TGTGCCAGCAGCTCGGGACTAGCGGTCTACAATGAGCAGTTCTTC
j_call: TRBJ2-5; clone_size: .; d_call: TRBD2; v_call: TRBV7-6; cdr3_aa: CASRRLAGGRETQYF; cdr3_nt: TGTGCCAGCAGGAGGCTAGCGGGGGGACGAGAGACCCAGTACTTC
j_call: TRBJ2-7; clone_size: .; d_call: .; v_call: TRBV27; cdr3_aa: CASSLSASYEQYF; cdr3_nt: TGTGCCAGCAGTTTATCTGCCAGCTACGAGCAGTACTTC
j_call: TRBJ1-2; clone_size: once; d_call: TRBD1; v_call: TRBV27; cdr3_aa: CASSLGQGEFGYTF; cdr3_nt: TGTGCCAGCAGCCTAGGACAGGGGGAATTTGGCTACACCTTC
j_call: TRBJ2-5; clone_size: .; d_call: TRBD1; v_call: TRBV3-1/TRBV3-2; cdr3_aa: CASSQGLGTGEETQYF; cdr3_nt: TGTGCCAGCAGCCAAGGCCTCGGGACAGGGGAAGAGACCCAGTACTTC
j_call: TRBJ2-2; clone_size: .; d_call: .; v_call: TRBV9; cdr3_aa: CASSPSMAGRSTGELFF; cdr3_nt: TGTGCCAGCAGCCCCTCGATGGCAGGTCGAAGCACCGGGGAGCTGTTTTTT
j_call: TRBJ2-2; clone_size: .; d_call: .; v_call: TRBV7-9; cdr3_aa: CASGPGHNTGELFF; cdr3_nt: TGTGCCAGCGGGCCAGGGCATAACACCGGGGAGCTGTTTTTT
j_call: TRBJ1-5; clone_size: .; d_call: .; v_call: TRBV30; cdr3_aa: CAWSVKSSAYNQPQHF; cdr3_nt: TGTGCCTGGAGTGTAAAGTCCTCCGCCTACAATCAGCCCCAGCATTTT
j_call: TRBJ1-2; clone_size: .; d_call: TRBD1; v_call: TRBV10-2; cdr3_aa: CASSESRDSRGYTF; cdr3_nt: TGCGCCAGCAGTGAGTCGAGGGACAGCCGTGGCTACACCTTC
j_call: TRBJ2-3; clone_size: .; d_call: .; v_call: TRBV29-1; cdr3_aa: CSVEGGTDRPNTDTQYF; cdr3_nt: TGCAGCGTTGAAGGGGGTACCGACAGGCCGAACACAGATACGCAGTATTTT
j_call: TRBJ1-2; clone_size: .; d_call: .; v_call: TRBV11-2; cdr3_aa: CASSLASDSFYGYTF; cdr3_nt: TGTGCCAGCAGCTTAGCTTCGGACAGTTTCTATGGCTACACCTTC
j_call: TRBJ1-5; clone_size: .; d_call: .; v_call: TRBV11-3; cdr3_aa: CASSIGRDQPQHF; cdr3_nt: TGTGCCAGCAGCATCGGGCGGGATCAGCCCCAGCATTTT
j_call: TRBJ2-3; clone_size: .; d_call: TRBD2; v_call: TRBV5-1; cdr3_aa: CASSPGGLAISTDTQYF; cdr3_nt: TGCGCCAGCAGCCCCGGGGGACTAGCGATTAGCACAGATACGCAGTATTTT
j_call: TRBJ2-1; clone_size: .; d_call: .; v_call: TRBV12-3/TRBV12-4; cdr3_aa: CASSSRFEQFF; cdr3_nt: TGTGCCAGCAGTTCTCGGTTCGAGCAGTTCTTC
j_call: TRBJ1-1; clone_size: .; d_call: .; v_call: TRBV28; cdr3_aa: CASSLFTDRNTEAFF; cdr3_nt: TGTGCCAGCAGTTTGTTCACAGACCGGAACACTGAAGCTTTCTTT
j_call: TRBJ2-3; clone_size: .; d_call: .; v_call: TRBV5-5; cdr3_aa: CASSLVVTSTDTQYF; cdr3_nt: TGTGCCAGCAGCTTGGTAGTGACTAGCACAGATACGCAGTATTTT